The following is a T cell receptor beta chain sequence with its context. CDR1 MNHNS and CDR2 SASEGT come from the germline V gene. The CDR3 consists of 15 residues. Following a re-call of the 5' RACE reads, TCRdb has one entry per CDR3 protein and lacks DNA. The repertoire table contains 250,000 to 300,000 distinct CDR3 sequences. The data are from a study of T cells expressing NK-cell markers. This clonotype was sampled from a man between 18 and 29 years old in good health. The sequenced sample was blood T cells: a sorted CD56 or NKG2C T cell subset, CD4+ or CD8+ T cells, or bulk PBMC T cells (not recorded which). The gene calls are TRBV6-1 and TRBJ1-1. The CDR3 region is CASTPPKGTNTEAFF.